The 14 T cell receptor beta chains given below trace back to one sample, sequenced in a study of T cell responses to AZD1222 COVID-19 vaccine. Assay used: immunoSEQ multiplex PCR; TCRdb lists only in-frame clones, some missing. The profile shows 150,000 to 200,000 clones, approximately 92% of them singletons. The sequencing used peripheral blood, collected on day 0 of AZD1222 vaccination. Receptors were obtained from an adult in good health.

This chain uses TRBV2 with TRBJ1-5, with D perhaps TRBD1 (5 bases). The CDR3 consists of 14 residues. Germline V gene lookup returns CDR1 SNHLY and CDR2 FYNNEI. Deletions cut 4 bases from V and 6 bases from J, with 13 bases between. CDR3 region: CASSVHEGFQPQHF. CDR3 in DNA: TGTGCCAGCAGTGTTCATGAGGGGTTTCAGCCCCAGCATTTT.

CDR3 sequence reads: CASSAVGESTGRTGLGYGYTF. The CDR3 DNA sequence: TGTGCCAGCAGTGCTGTAGGGGAAAGCACAGGACGGACGGGTTTGGGGTATGGCTACACCTTC. J is TRBJ1-2 and V is TRBV2; D perhaps matches TRBD1 (5 bases). V lost 4 bases and J lost 5, with 35 bases in between. CDR1 and CDR2 (germline): SNHLY, FYNNEI. The CDR3 covers 21 residues.

The chain is built from TRBV23-1 and TRBJ1-5; 7 bases fit TRBD1. TRBV23-1 is placed among ORFs of uncertain function. V lost 6 bases and J lost 0; bases outside the gene matches: 8. This CDR3 is built from 16 residues. The CDR3 DNA sequence: TGCGCCAGCAGAAAGAGCGGACAGGATAGCAATCAGCCCCAGCATTTT. Translating it yields CASRKSGQDSNQPQHF.

The V gene is TRBV7-9, the J gene TRBJ2-1; D remains ambiguous. Germline lookup yields CDR1 SEHNR and CDR2 FQNEAQ (reference sequence). There are 16 residues in the CDR3. V gave up 5 bases and J gave up 0 bases, with 14 bases separating them. CDR3 nucleotides: TGTGCCAGCAGCCTGCGTAGGATAAGCTCCTACAATGAGCAGTTCTTC. As protein: CASSLRRISSYNEQFF.

This clone turned up a few times. The CDR3 is CASSIAGVFYGYTF. The DNA for the CDR3 is TGTGCCAGTAGTATTGCAGGCGTCTTCTATGGCTACACCTTC. The V call is TRBV19, the J call TRBJ1-2; D is unclear. Germline assignment: CDR1 LNHDA and CDR2 SQIVND (reference sequence). V lost 3 bases to trimming and J lost 4 bases, with 12 bases between them. CDR3 size: 14 residues.

V is TRBV5-1 and J is TRBJ1-2; the D is unclear. This CDR3 region has 14 residues. Trimming pared 5 bases from V and 3 bases from J, leaving 14 bases between. Germline V CDR1 and CDR2: SGHRS, YFSETQ. Written as DNA, the CDR3 is TGCGCCAGCAGGTCGGAGGTGGGAGACTATGGCTACACCTTC. The encoded protein is CASRSEVGDYGYTF.

This clone was observed a single time. This chain connects TRBV4-3 to TRBJ2-3; D possibly corresponds to TRBD1 (6 bases). The CDR3 consists of 15 residues. The germline V and J ends were trimmed by 1 base and 4 bases, with 12 bases remaining between them. Germline loops: CDR1 LGHNA, CDR2 YSLEER. DNA of the CDR3: TGCGCCAGCAGCCAAGCTGTGGGGGCCGCAGATACGCAGTATTTT. Translating it yields CASSQAVGAADTQYF.

This chain connects TRBV27 to TRBJ2-7; a possible D gene is TRBD2 (5 bases). Germline V lookup: CDR1 MNHEY, CDR2 SMNVEV (reference sequence). This CDR3 is 14 amino acids long. V was trimmed by 2 bases and J by 2 bases, leaving 10 bases between them. CDR3 coding DNA: TGTGCCAGCAGTTTAGGGAGTATGGCCTACGAGCAGTACTTC. Amino acid sequence: CASSLGSMAYEQYF.

The chain joins TRBV6-1 to TRBJ2-7; 15 bases match TRBD2. V was pared by 2 bases and J by 5 bases, with 10 bases of the junction left unmatched. Germline V CDR1 and CDR2: MNHNS, SASEGT. The CDR3 totals 18 residues. The CDR3 DNA is TGTGCCAGCAGTGAACTCGGGACTAGCGGGAGGTGGTTTAACGAGCAGTACTTC. Protein sequence: CASSELGTSGRWFNEQYF.

The rearrangement uses TRBV6-2 or TRBV6-3 and TRBJ2-4; D not certain. This CDR3 spans 15 amino acids. V lost 5 bases and J lost 8, with 19 bases in between. CDR1 and CDR2 from the germline V gene are MNHEY and SVGEGT. The CDR3 spells CASSPRPTRLYIQYF. In nucleotides, the CDR3 is TGTGCCAGCAGTCCCAGACCGACACGGCTATACATTCAGTACTTC.

This chain connects TRBV4-3 to TRBJ1-1; D is ambiguous. V lost 5 bases and J lost 1, with 14 bases in between. CDR3 length: 15 residues. Looked up from germline, CDR1 is LGHNA and CDR2 is YSLEER. The CDR3 sequence: CASSSQSGANTEAFF. CDR3 sequence (DNA): TGCGCCAGCAGCTCCCAGTCCGGCGCGAACACTGAAGCTTTCTTT.

The V and J genes are TRBV18 and TRBJ1-3; D remains unclear. The V end was cut by 2 bases, the J end by 4 bases, with 9 bases between. Germline V gene lookup returns CDR1 KGHSH and CDR2 LQKENI. The CDR3 totals 14 residues. CDR3 nucleotides: TGTGCCAGCTCACCAAACGCACAGGGAAACACCATATATTTT. Protein: CASSPNAQGNTIYF.

CDR3 nucleotide sequence: TGTGCCAGCAGTGAAGCGACGGCAAACACTGAAGCTTTCTTT. Its protein product is CASSEATANTEAFF. This chain joins TRBV6-1 and TRBJ1-1, with D uncertain. This CDR3 region has 14 residues. Germline V lookup: CDR1 MNHNS, CDR2 SASEGT. Trimming took off 0 bases at V and 2 bases at J, with 7 bases between the two ends.

The rearrangement uses TRBV7-2 and TRBJ2-7; D perhaps matches TRBD1 (6 bases). This CDR3 is built from 17 residues. The V and J ends lost 2 bases and 3 bases respectively, with 20 bases between them. Germline CDR1 and CDR2: SGHTA and FQGNSA. This CDR3 reads CASSLSGQTSPLYEQYF. The CDR3 DNA is TGTGCCAGCAGCTTATCCGGACAGACAAGCCCACTCTACGAGCAGTACTTC.